This T cell receptor (beta chain) was sequenced for a study of blood T cells in healthy people across ages. The authors ran a second PCR of about 6 to 11 cycles using a sample-barcoded 5' primer and a J-beta primer mix. One entry per CDR3 protein results from TCRdb running MiXCR on the 5' RACE reads. Of fewer than 2 million distinct CDR3 sequences listed, more than 35% are singletons. CDR1 is MGHRA and CDR2 is YSYEKL in the germline V gene. The CDR3 length is 19 residues. V shed 0 bases and J shed 1 base, with 21 bases lying between them. The chain combines TRBV4-1 with TRBJ2-5, with D perhaps matching TRBD1 (5 bases). The sample taken for sequencing was blood. The source is a human donor in good health. The CDR3 reads CASSQDQKLGPGPQETQYF. In nucleotides, the CDR3 is TGCGCCAGCAGCCAAGATCAAAAGCTGGGGCCAGGGCCCCAAGAGACCCAGTACTTC.